These 24 T cell receptor beta chains share one sample of origin, sequenced in a study of response to subunit inactivated influenza vaccine. TCRdb passed the RT-PCR reads through MiXCR, listing each CDR3 protein once. This table holds about 650,000 distinct CDR3 sequences, approximately 15% found once. The sequenced sample was PBMCs from blood, obtained around 14 days before vaccination. All receptors derive from a man over 45 who received an inactivated influenza vaccine.

The chain carries TRBV28 and TRBJ2-7; TRBD2 agrees at 7 bases. The junction had 11 bases not matched to a gene; V was cut back by 3 bases and J by 3 bases. Germline CDR1 MDHEN, CDR2 SYDVKM. This CDR3 has 16 amino acids. This chain's CDR3 is CASSLEAGGTNYEQYF. CDR3 DNA: TGTGCCAGCAGTTTGGAAGCAGGCGGGACTAACTACGAGCAGTACTTC.

This clonotype was counted a few times. The chain links TRBV4-2 to TRBJ2-2; TRBD2 aligns across 8 bases. Trimming at V came to 2 bases and at J to 4 bases, leaving 6 bases not matched to a gene. Germline V gives CDR1 LGHNA, CDR2 YNFKEQ. The CDR3 sequence is 16 residues long. The CDR3 here is CASSQTGRVGTGELFF. The CDR3 nucleotides read TGTGCCAGCAGCCAAACCGGGAGGGTCGGCACCGGGGAGCTGTTTTTT.

The chain links TRBV20-1 to TRBJ2-7; 8 nucleotides match TRBD1. With 3 bases clipped from V and 0 bases from J, the junction kept 7 bases outside the gene matches. The CDR3 loop spans 15 amino acids. Per germline, CDR1 DFQATT and CDR2 SNEGSKA (reference sequence). The CDR3 DNA follows: TGCAGTGCTAGGGCCTCCGGGACAGGCTCCTACGAGCAGTACTTC. Translating gives CSARASGTGSYEQYF.

This clonotype occurred a few times. This CDR3 is CASSQDLGTGSEQYF. The CDR3, as DNA: TGTGCCAGCAGCCAAGATCTTGGGACAGGGAGTGAGCAGTACTTC. This rearrangement joins TRBV3-1 to TRBJ2-7, with TRBD1 identical over 9 bases. Germline V gene data show CDR1 as LGHDT and CDR2 as YNNKEL (reference sequence). The junction had 7 bases not matched to a gene; V was cut back by 0 bases and J by 7 bases. The CDR3 is 15 amino acids.

The chain is built from TRBV7-8 and TRBJ2-2; 8 nucleotides align to TRBD2. V gave up 6 bases and J gave up 4 bases; unmatched junction bases: 4. Per germline, CDR1 SGHVS and CDR2 FQNEAQ. The CDR3 consists of 14 residues. The CDR3 sequence is CASRSGSRTGELFF. CDR3 DNA: TGTGCCAGCAGAAGCGGGAGCCGCACCGGGGAGCTGTTTTTT.

CDR3 sequence: CASQTSGITGELFF. The CDR3 DNA follows: TGTGCCAGCCAGACTAGCGGAATCACCGGGGAGCTGTTTTTT. This chain connects TRBV12-3 or TRBV12-4 to TRBJ2-2, with TRBD2 identical over 9 bases. Germline trimming cut 8 bases from V and 4 bases from J; bases unmatched to any gene: 5. There are 14 residues in the CDR3.

This chain connects TRBV7-3 to TRBJ2-6; D could derive from TRBD1 or TRBD2 (5 bases each). V lost 2 bases to trimming and J lost 1 base, with 21 bases between them. The CDR3 runs 20 residues. The germline V gene has CDR1 SGHTA and CDR2 FQGTGA. This CDR3 is CASSLPRDEEKPSGANVLTF. CDR3 bases: TGTGCCAGCAGCTTACCCCGGGACGAGGAGAAGCCGTCTGGGGCCAACGTCCTGACTTTC.

V gene TRBV5-1 combines with J gene TRBJ2-3; TRBD2 agrees at 7 bases. The CDR3 contains 16 residues. Trimming at V came to 0 bases and at J to 2 bases, leaving 6 bases not matched to a gene. Germline V gene sequence: CDR1 SGHRS, CDR2 YFSETQ. CDR3 sequence reads: CASSLASSGYTDTQYF. The CDR3 DNA sequence: TGCGCCAGCAGCTTGGCTTCTAGCGGATACACAGATACGCAGTATTTT.

A few counts support this clonotype. The chain has TRBV5-6 and TRBJ2-7; 7 positions match TRBD1. This CDR3 region has 15 residues. Germline loops: CDR1 SGHDT, CDR2 YYEEEE. The V segment lost 4 bases and the J segment 2 bases; nucleotides outside the gene matches: 9. CDR3 sequence (DNA): TGTGCCAGCAGCGGGGCCGGTCAGGGGGCCTACGAGCAGTACTTC. Translated: CASSGAGQGAYEQYF.

This clonotype was detected many times. The genes are TRBV6-1 and TRBJ1-3; D is uncertain. The CDR3 sequence is 15 residues long. The germline gives CDR1 MNHNS, CDR2 SASEGT. V was clipped by 5 bases and J by 0 bases, with 11 bases between them. CDR3: CASSKGFISGNTIYF. The DNA for the CDR3 is TGTGCCAGCAGTAAGGGTTTTATCTCTGGAAACACCATATATTTT.

V gene TRBV27 combines with J gene TRBJ2-5; D may be TRBD2 (6 bases). V dropped 3 bases and J dropped 2 bases, with 13 bases sitting between them. CDR3 length equals 15 residues. CDR1 is MNHEY, CDR2 SMNVEV, per germline (reference sequence). The CDR3 nucleotides are TGTGCCAGCAGTTTTGGGCTCGGACTACAAGAGACCCAGTACTTC. This encodes CASSFGLGLQETQYF.

The chain recombines TRBV2 with TRBJ2-3; TRBD1 agrees at 9 bases. The CDR3 is 15 residues long. J lost 3 bases, V lost 5 bases, and 6 bases had no gene match. The germline V gene has CDR1 SNHLY and CDR2 FYNNEI. CDR3 sequence: CASSIGQGLTDTQYF. In nucleotides, the CDR3 is TGTGCCAGCAGTATCGGACAGGGGTTAACAGATACGCAGTATTTT.

The gene calls are TRBV2 and TRBJ2-5; no definite D call. V dropped 6 bases and J dropped 1 base, with 15 bases sitting between them. This CDR3 is built from 15 residues. Per the germline V gene, CDR1 is SNHLY and CDR2 is FYNNEI. The CDR3 DNA sequence: TGTGCCAGCAGCGAATGGCCACGAATCCAAGAGACCCAGTACTTC. This gives the protein CASSEWPRIQETQYF.

This clonotype showed up just a few times. V is TRBV5-1 and J is TRBJ2-5, with a weak D call TRBD2 (6 bases). The CDR3 has 15 residues. V dropped 0 bases and J dropped 3 bases, with 12 bases sitting between them. CDR1 is SGHRS and CDR2 is YFSETQ in the germline V gene. The CDR3 DNA is TGCGCCAGCAGCTTGGGCCGGGGGAAAAAAGAGACCCAGTACTTC. Amino acids: CASSLGRGKKETQYF.

This clonotype was picked up a small number of times. J is TRBJ1-1 and V is TRBV10-3; no clear D gene. The germline gives CDR1 ENHRY, CDR2 SYGVKD. The CDR3 runs to 11 residues. V was cut by 10 bases and J by 5 bases, with 11 bases left in between. The chain's CDR3 is CANSGGTEAFF. DNA for the CDR3: TGTGCCAACAGCGGAGGGACTGAAGCTTTCTTT.

The genes are TRBV9 and TRBJ2-5; 7 bases are shared with TRBD2. V was clipped by 0 bases and J by 1 base; unmatched bases: 3. Germline V gives CDR1 SGDLS, CDR2 YYNGEE. This CDR3 is built from 15 residues. For the CDR3, the DNA is TGTGCCAGCAGCGTAGCTAGCGGCCTCCAAGAGACCCAGTACTTC. Protein: CASSVASGLQETQYF.

This clonotype was observed many times. The chain carries TRBV12-3 or TRBV12-4 and TRBJ2-2; the D is unclear. V gave up 5 bases and J gave up 3 bases, with 13 bases separating them. The CDR3 runs to 15 residues. The CDR3 sequence: CASSPRTAYTGELFF. CDR3 nucleotide sequence: TGTGCCAGCAGTCCCCGGACGGCCTACACCGGGGAGCTGTTTTTT.

This clonotype has a handful of counts. The V gene is TRBV5-1, the J gene TRBJ2-1; 11 nucleotides align to TRBD2. V dropped 3 bases and J dropped 7; count of bases not matched to a gene: 18. The CDR3 loop spans 19 amino acids. Germline V gene sequence: CDR1 SGHRS, CDR2 YFSETQ. The CDR3 DNA sequence: TGCGCCAGCAGCTCGCGGGCTAGCGGGAGGAATCGGCCGGTGAATGAGCAGTTCTTC. Amino acids: CASSSRASGRNRPVNEQFF.

This chain links TRBV20-1 with TRBJ2-7; 12 nucleotides align to TRBD1. This CDR3 spans 14 amino acids. Per the germline V gene, CDR1 is DFQATT and CDR2 is SNEGSKA (reference sequence). V dropped 5 bases and J dropped 6; count of bases not matched to a gene: 8. The CDR3 loop reads CSASGQGAPREQYF. CDR3 bases: TGCAGTGCTTCGGGACAGGGGGCGCCTCGCGAGCAGTACTTC.

This clonotype has ten or more counts. The genes are TRBV9 and TRBJ2-7; TRBD2 matches at 8 bases. The CDR3 consists of 15 residues. V lost 4 bases, J lost 4 bases, and 10 bases stayed unmatched. Germline lookup yields CDR1 SGDLS and CDR2 YYNGEE. The CDR3 protein is CASSPQVGLEYEQYF. CDR3 nucleotides: TGTGCCAGCAGCCCCCAGGTGGGACTAGAGTACGAGCAGTACTTC.

The chain is built from TRBV4-3 and TRBJ1-2; TRBD1 might be the D (5 bases). V was clipped by 2 bases and J by 5 bases, with 9 bases between them. The germline CDR1 and CDR2 sequences are LGHNA and YSLEER. The CDR3 covers 13 residues. The CDR3 DNA reads as TGCGCCAGCAGCCAAACGACAGCTTATGGCTACACCTTC. It codes for CASSQTTAYGYTF.

This clonotype was counted between two and nine times. CDR3 nucleotides: TGTGCCAGCTCCTCCCTCAAAGAGGCCAACGTCCTGACTTTC. Amino acid sequence: CASSSLKEANVLTF. The V call is TRBV18, the J call TRBJ2-6; D not resolved. Trimming removed 6 bases at V and 6 bases at J, with 12 bases between. CDR3 length equals 14 residues. CDR1 is KGHSH, CDR2 LQKENI, per germline.

This clonotype was seen a few times. The rearrangement links TRBV12-3 or TRBV12-4 to TRBJ2-7, with 7 bases fitting TRBD1. The ends lost 6 bases at V and 3 bases at J; junction bases unmatched: 8. The CDR3 totals 14 residues. Written as DNA, the CDR3 is TGTGCCAGCAGCCCTCGGGACAGCAACTACGAGCAGTACTTC. It specifies CASSPRDSNYEQYF.

This clonotype appeared a few times. The chain couples TRBV7-9 to TRBJ1-1; the D is unclear. Per germline, CDR1 SEHNR and CDR2 FQNEAQ (reference sequence). The CDR3 spans 11 residues. The ends were cut back, 6 bases at V and 4 bases at J, with 6 bases in the middle. CDR3: CASRASTEAFF. DNA for the CDR3: TGTGCCAGCAGAGCGAGCACTGAAGCTTTCTTT. The full variable domain, rest sourced from reference TRBV7-9 and TRBJ1-1, is DTGVSQNPRHKITKRGQNVTFRCDPISEHNRLYWYRQTLGQGPEFLTYFQNEAQLEKSRLLSDRFSAERPKGSFSTLEIQRTEQGDSAMYLCASRASTEAFFGQGTRLTVV.